The source of this TCR beta chain is a study of T cells in Graves' hyperthyroidism and ophthalmopathy. Study-level findings and limits: Blood also carried most thyroid clonotypes expanded above 0.001.

With regard to this clonotype: Antigen unknown.

The V gene's germline CDR1 is MDHEN and CDR2 SYDVKM. The CDR3 consists of 14 residues. The ends lost 6 bases at V and 3 bases at J; junction bases unmatched: 7. TCR beta CDR3 region amplification was performed from RNA transcripts. In the first-round RT-PCR of the TCR CDR3, the HTBI primer set was used. TCRdb re-derived calls from the multiplex PCR reads in MiXCR, one entry per CDR3 protein. The repertoire holds 500,000 to 550,000 distinct CDR3 sequences, with less than 25% as singletons. J is TRBJ2-7 and V is TRBV28; the match to TRBD2 covers 8 bases. The sample consisted of blood. The TCR sequence derives from a young man with Graves' hyperthyroidism. CDR3 nucleotides: TGTGCCAGCAGCCAGTCCGGGGGGGTCTACGAGCAGTACTTC. Encoded protein: CASSQSGGVYEQYF.